This is a list of T cell receptor beta chains from one sample in a study of T cell repertoires in cytomegalovirus infection. For these TCRs, the target antigens are not known. TCRdb re-called the reads through MiXCR, storing one row per CDR3 protein. Among around 95,000 distinct CDR3 sequences listed, 25% to 30% were seen once. Source: CD8+ T cells from cultured PBMCs, taken from culture after CMV antigen stimulation. The receptors were gathered from a human donor in good health (CMV status not recorded). Some clones in this sample may be carry-over from other donors' samples. The CDR3 runs from the conserved cysteine through the conserved F or W. D genes are given only for firm matches. Clone size is given for some rows only: seen once, a few or many times, or a class if the clone is expanded.

j_gene: TRBJ2-7
d_gene: .
abundance: few
v_gene: TRBV4-1
CDR3aa: CASSQAVRTYEQYF
CDR3nt: TGCGCCAGCAGCCAAGCAGTCAGAACCTACGAGCAGTACTTC

j_gene: TRBJ2-7
d_gene: TRBD1
abundance: many
v_gene: TRBV7-2
CDR3aa: CASSLEPGQGYEQYF
CDR3nt: TGTGCCAGCAGCTTAGAGCCGGGACAGGGATACGAGCAGTACTTC

j_gene: TRBJ2-1
d_gene: .
abundance: .
v_gene: TRBV10-3
CDR3aa: CAISVETVYNEQFF
CDR3nt: TGTGCCATTAGTGTCGAGACAGTCTACAATGAGCAGTTCTTC

j_gene: TRBJ2-1
d_gene: TRBD2
abundance: .
v_gene: TRBV11-1
CDR3aa: CASSSSGGAADEQFF
CDR3nt: TGTGCCAGCAGCTCTAGCGGGGGGGCCGCTGATGAGCAGTTCTTC

j_gene: TRBJ1-5
d_gene: .
abundance: few
v_gene: TRBV6-1
CDR3aa: CASSLFAGQPQHF
CDR3nt: TGTGCCAGCAGTCTTTTCGCCGGGCAGCCCCAGCATTTT

j_gene: TRBJ1-1
d_gene: .
abundance: many
v_gene: TRBV6-5
CDR3aa: CASSYYGGTEAFF
CDR3nt: TGTGCCAGCAGTTACTACGGGGGAACTGAAGCTTTCTTT

j_gene: TRBJ2-3
d_gene: TRBD2
abundance: many
v_gene: TRBV20-1
CDR3aa: CSARTSLSDTQYF
CDR3nt: TGCAGTGCCAGGACTAGCTTAAGCGATACGCAGTATTTT

j_gene: TRBJ2-4
d_gene: .
abundance: few
v_gene: TRBV12-5
CDR3aa: CASGLGDENIQYF
CDR3nt: TGTGCTAGTGGTTTGGGGGACGAAAACATTCAGTACTTC

j_gene: TRBJ1-6
d_gene: .
abundance: few
v_gene: TRBV15
CDR3aa: CATSIGTPPRSPLHF
CDR3nt: TGTGCCACCAGCATAGGGACCCCTCCCCGGTCACCCCTCCACTTT

j_gene: TRBJ2-1
d_gene: TRBD1
abundance: once
v_gene: TRBV6-2/TRBV6-3
CDR3aa: CASRGDSYNEQFF
CDR3nt: TGTGCCAGCAGAGGGGACAGCTACAATGAGCAGTTCTTC

j_gene: TRBJ2-7
d_gene: .
abundance: .
v_gene: TRBV4-3
CDR3aa: CASSQVASASYEQYF
CDR3nt: TGCGCCAGCAGCCAAGTGGCTAGCGCTTCCTACGAGCAGTACTTC

j_gene: TRBJ2-2
d_gene: .
abundance: few
v_gene: TRBV20-1
CDR3aa: CSAGARGPNTGELFF
CDR3nt: TGCAGTGCGGGAGCCCGGGGGCCTAACACCGGGGAGCTGTTTTTT

j_gene: TRBJ1-5
d_gene: TRBD1
abundance: .
v_gene: TRBV2
CDR3aa: CASRDTGTGDNQPQHF
CDR3nt: TGTGCCAGCAGGGACACCGGGACAGGGGATAATCAGCCCCAGCATTTT

j_gene: TRBJ1-2
d_gene: TRBD1
abundance: many
v_gene: TRBV11-1
CDR3aa: CASSWTGNGYTF
CDR3nt: TGTGCCAGCAGCTGGACAGGGAATGGCTACACCTTC

j_gene: TRBJ1-2
d_gene: .
abundance: .
v_gene: TRBV2
CDR3aa: CASLSLTNYGYTF
CDR3nt: TGTGCCAGCCTAAGCCTGACTAACTATGGCTACACCTTC

j_gene: TRBJ2-1
d_gene: .
abundance: .
v_gene: TRBV27
CDR3aa: CASNNGKGDEQFF
CDR3nt: TGTGCCAGCAACAACGGGAAGGGGGATGAGCAGTTCTTC

j_gene: TRBJ1-2
d_gene: .
abundance: .
v_gene: TRBV12-3/TRBV12-4
CDR3aa: CASSLGTLANYGYTF
CDR3nt: TGTGCCAGCAGTTTGGGGACTCTAGCTAACTATGGCTACACCTTC

j_gene: TRBJ1-1
d_gene: .
abundance: many
v_gene: TRBV12-3/TRBV12-4
CDR3aa: CASSWVGPNTEAFF
CDR3nt: TGTGCCAGCAGTTGGGTAGGGCCGAACACTGAAGCTTTCTTT

j_gene: TRBJ1-4
d_gene: .
abundance: .
v_gene: TRBV12-3/TRBV12-4
CDR3aa: CASSFVRGHSNEKLFF
CDR3nt: TGTGCCAGCAGTTTTGTCCGGGGGCATTCTAATGAAAAACTGTTTTTT

j_gene: TRBJ1-2
d_gene: .
abundance: many
v_gene: TRBV12-3/TRBV12-4
CDR3aa: CASSPGPFLYGYTF
CDR3nt: TGTGCCAGCAGCCCTGGACCTTTTCTCTATGGCTACACCTTC

j_gene: TRBJ2-1
d_gene: TRBD2
abundance: .
v_gene: TRBV20-1
CDR3aa: CSAATSLAGEGKQFF
CDR3nt: TGCAGTGCCGCCACGAGTCTAGCGGGAGAGGGGAAGCAGTTCTTC

j_gene: TRBJ2-5
d_gene: TRBD1
abundance: many
v_gene: TRBV12-3/TRBV12-4
CDR3aa: CASKRTGTRETQYF
CDR3nt: TGTGCCAGCAAAAGGACAGGAACCCGAGAGACCCAGTACTTC

j_gene: TRBJ2-1
d_gene: TRBD2
abundance: .
v_gene: TRBV9
CDR3aa: CASSASGGGWDEQFF
CDR3nt: TGTGCCAGCAGCGCCAGCGGGGGAGGATGGGATGAGCAGTTCTTC

j_gene: TRBJ1-3
d_gene: TRBD1
abundance: .
v_gene: TRBV19
CDR3aa: CASTDGQGISGNTIYF
CDR3nt: TGTGCCAGTACCGACGGACAGGGGATTTCTGGAAACACCATATATTTT

j_gene: TRBJ2-3
d_gene: TRBD1
abundance: .
v_gene: TRBV19
CDR3aa: CASKIWQGDVDTQYF
CDR3nt: TGTGCCAGTAAGATATGGCAGGGGGACGTAGATACGCAGTATTTT

j_gene: TRBJ1-2
d_gene: .
abundance: many
v_gene: TRBV5-6
CDR3aa: CASSLELNYGYTF
CDR3nt: TGTGCCAGCAGCTTGGAACTAAACTATGGCTACACCTTC

j_gene: TRBJ2-7
d_gene: .
abundance: .
v_gene: TRBV2
CDR3aa: CASNQAVMVGGRNYEQYF
CDR3nt: TGTGCCAGCAACCAAGCGGTCATGGTAGGGGGGAGAAACTACGAGCAGTACTTC

j_gene: TRBJ1-6
d_gene: .
abundance: many
v_gene: TRBV6-5
CDR3aa: CASSNWDRTALHF
CDR3nt: TGTGCCAGCAGCAATTGGGACCGAACAGCCCTCCACTTT

j_gene: TRBJ1-3
d_gene: .
abundance: .
v_gene: TRBV5-6
CDR3aa: CASNHREFVGNTIYF
CDR3nt: TGTGCCAGCAACCACCGAGAGTTTGTTGGAAACACCATATATTTT

j_gene: TRBJ1-1
d_gene: .
abundance: .
v_gene: TRBV2
CDR3aa: CASSEVGSGTEAFF
CDR3nt: TGTGCCAGCAGTGAAGTAGGGTCAGGGACCGAAGCTTTCTTT

j_gene: TRBJ2-1
d_gene: TRBD2
abundance: .
v_gene: TRBV7-2
CDR3aa: CASSRLAGGIYNEQFF
CDR3nt: TGTGCCAGCAGTCGACTAGCGGGGGGGATATACAATGAGCAGTTCTTC

j_gene: TRBJ1-5
d_gene: .
abundance: few
v_gene: TRBV9
CDR3aa: CASSQGLGNQPQHF
CDR3nt: TGTGCCAGCAGCCAGGGGTTAGGCAATCAGCCCCAGCATTTT

j_gene: TRBJ2-2
d_gene: .
abundance: many
v_gene: TRBV7-6
CDR3aa: CASSLISANTGELFF
CDR3nt: TGTGCCAGCAGCCTGATCTCGGCGAACACCGGGGAGCTGTTTTTT

j_gene: TRBJ1-1
d_gene: .
abundance: .
v_gene: TRBV4-3
CDR3aa: CASSLGDILNTEAFF
CDR3nt: TGCGCCAGCAGCCTGGGGGACATTCTGAACACTGAAGCTTTCTTT

j_gene: TRBJ1-5
d_gene: .
abundance: .
v_gene: TRBV27
CDR3aa: CASSLYTPGRHSNQPQHF
CDR3nt: TGTGCCAGCAGTTTATATACACCAGGGCGTCATAGCAATCAGCCCCAGCATTTT

j_gene: TRBJ2-7
d_gene: .
abundance: .
v_gene: TRBV6-1
CDR3aa: CASSEAGSTYEQYF
CDR3nt: TGTGCCAGCAGTGAAGCCGGCAGTACCTACGAGCAGTACTTC

j_gene: TRBJ1-5
d_gene: .
abundance: few
v_gene: TRBV4-1
CDR3aa: CASSQDNQPQHF
CDR3nt: TGCGCCAGCAGCCAAGACAATCAGCCCCAGCATTTT

j_gene: TRBJ1-1
d_gene: .
abundance: few
v_gene: TRBV6-5
CDR3aa: CASSYSSGTTEAFF
CDR3nt: TGTGCCAGCAGTTACTCGAGCGGGACCACTGAAGCTTTCTTT

j_gene: TRBJ2-3
d_gene: TRBD2
abundance: few
v_gene: TRBV11-2
CDR3aa: CASSLWSGGTDTQYF
CDR3nt: TGTGCCAGCAGCTTATGGTCGGGGGGGACAGATACGCAGTATTTT

j_gene: TRBJ1-2
d_gene: .
abundance: .
v_gene: TRBV12-5
CDR3aa: CASGLGSGANYGYTF
CDR3nt: TGTGCTAGTGGTTTGGGGAGCGGGGCCAACTATGGCTACACCTTC

j_gene: TRBJ1-2
d_gene: TRBD1
abundance: .
v_gene: TRBV12-3/TRBV12-4
CDR3aa: CASRAGTGGGGYIF
CDR3nt: TGTGCCAGCAGGGCCGGGACAGGGGGCGGTGGCTACATCTTC

j_gene: TRBJ1-1
d_gene: .
abundance: .
v_gene: TRBV6-1
CDR3aa: CASSESQEYTEAFF
CDR3nt: TGTGCCAGCAGTGAAAGTCAGGAGTATACTGAAGCTTTCTTT

j_gene: TRBJ2-3
d_gene: TRBD2
abundance: few
v_gene: TRBV7-2
CDR3aa: CASSLVGGGGDTQYF
CDR3nt: TGTGCCAGCAGCTTAGTAGGCGGGGGGGGAGATACGCAGTATTTT

j_gene: TRBJ2-1
d_gene: TRBD2
abundance: .
v_gene: TRBV19
CDR3aa: CASSTTSVNSYNEQFF
CDR3nt: TGTGCCAGTAGTACGACTAGCGTGAATTCCTACAATGAGCAGTTCTTC

j_gene: TRBJ1-1
d_gene: .
abundance: .
v_gene: TRBV7-6
CDR3aa: CASSLAGRLNPPSEAFF
CDR3nt: TGTGCCAGCAGCTTAGCGGGCAGGTTAAATCCACCATCAGAAGCTTTCTTT

j_gene: TRBJ2-3
d_gene: TRBD2
abundance: .
v_gene: TRBV6-1
CDR3aa: CASRGELAGSTDTQYF
CDR3nt: TGTGCCAGCAGGGGGGAGCTAGCGGGAAGCACAGATACGCAGTATTTT

j_gene: TRBJ1-1
d_gene: .
abundance: few
v_gene: TRBV12-3/TRBV12-4
CDR3aa: CASSFSQDEAFF
CDR3nt: TGTGCCAGCAGTTTTTCGCAAGATGAAGCTTTCTTT

j_gene: TRBJ2-2
d_gene: TRBD2
abundance: .
v_gene: TRBV7-8
CDR3aa: CASSQRLAGGEGTGELFF
CDR3nt: TGTGCCAGCAGTCAAAGACTAGCGGGGGGCGAGGGGACCGGGGAGCTGTTTTTT

j_gene: TRBJ2-6
d_gene: .
abundance: few
v_gene: TRBV7-9
CDR3aa: CASSMDMPNVLTF
CDR3nt: TGTGCCAGCAGCATGGACATGCCCAACGTCCTGACTTTC

j_gene: TRBJ2-7
d_gene: TRBD1
abundance: .
v_gene: TRBV20-1
CDR3aa: CSASGGTGLLYEQYF
CDR3nt: TGCAGTGCTAGCGGCGGGACAGGGTTATTATACGAGCAGTACTTC

j_gene: TRBJ2-7
d_gene: .
abundance: many
v_gene: TRBV4-1
CDR3aa: CASSPTGTEQYF
CDR3nt: TGCGCCAGCAGCCCGACTGGGACGGAGCAGTACTTC